This TCR beta chain was sequenced during a study of T cells in Graves' hyperthyroidism and ophthalmopathy. The study's findings and limits: Within blood appeared most thyroid clonotypes that had expanded above 0.001. Patients with ophthalmopathy were separated from those with stable hyperthyroidism by a 13 V-J model.

It was RNA transcripts that yielded the amplified TCR beta CDR3 regions. Initially, a first-round RT-PCR of the TCR CDR3 employed the HTBI primer set. TCRdb passed the multiplex PCR reads through MiXCR, listing each CDR3 protein once. The data show roughly 510,000 distinct CDR3 sequences, 35% to 50% seen once. V was clipped by 4 bases and J by 5 bases, with 12 bases between them. The CDR3 is 14 amino acids. Per germline, CDR1 SGHAT and CDR2 FQNNGV. Patients were excluded because of uncontrolled infection, other autoimmune disease, pregnancy or lactation. Diagnosing involved the use of clinical symptoms, serum thyroxine and TRAb, thyroid ultrasound and orbital computed tomography. Ten or more counts support this clonotype. Its cognate antigen is unknown.

The V gene is TRBV11-2, the J gene TRBJ1-3; D is perhaps TRBD1 (6 bases). This TCR was recovered from an adult woman with Graves' disease, either hyperthyroidism or ophthalmopathy (not recorded which). The sample consisted of peripheral blood or thyroid tissue (not recorded which). The CDR3 protein is CASSSGTLRNTIYF. CDR3 bases: TGTGCCAGCAGCTCAGGGACACTGAGAAACACCATATATTTT.